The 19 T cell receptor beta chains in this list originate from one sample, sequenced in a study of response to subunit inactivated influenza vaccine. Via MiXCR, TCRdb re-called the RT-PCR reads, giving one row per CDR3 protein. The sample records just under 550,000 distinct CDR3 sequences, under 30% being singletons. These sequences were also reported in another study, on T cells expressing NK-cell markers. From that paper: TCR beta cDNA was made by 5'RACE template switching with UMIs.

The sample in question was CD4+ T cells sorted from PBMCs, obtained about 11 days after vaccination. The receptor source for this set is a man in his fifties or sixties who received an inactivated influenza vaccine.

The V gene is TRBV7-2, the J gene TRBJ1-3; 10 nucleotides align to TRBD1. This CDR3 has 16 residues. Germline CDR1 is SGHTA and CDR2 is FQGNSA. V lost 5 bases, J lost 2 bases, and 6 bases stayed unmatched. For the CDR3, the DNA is TGTGCCAGCAGCCCCCCTGGGACAGGGGCTGGAAACACCATATATTTT. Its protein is CASSPPGTGAGNTIYF.

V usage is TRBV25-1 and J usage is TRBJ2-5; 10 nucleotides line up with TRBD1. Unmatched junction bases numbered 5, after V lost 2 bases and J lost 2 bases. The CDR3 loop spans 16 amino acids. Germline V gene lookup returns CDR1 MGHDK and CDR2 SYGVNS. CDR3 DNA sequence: TGTGCCAGCAGTGAACCGGGACAGGGGACTCAAGAGACCCAGTACTTC. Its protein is CASSEPGQGTQETQYF.

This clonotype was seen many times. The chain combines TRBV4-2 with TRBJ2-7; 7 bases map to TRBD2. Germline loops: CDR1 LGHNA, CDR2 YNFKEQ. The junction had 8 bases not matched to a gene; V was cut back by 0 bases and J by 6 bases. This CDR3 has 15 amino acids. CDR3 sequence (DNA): TGTGCCAGCAGCCAAGAAGGGAGGGGTCCGTTCGAGCAGTACTTC. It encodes CASSQEGRGPFEQYF.

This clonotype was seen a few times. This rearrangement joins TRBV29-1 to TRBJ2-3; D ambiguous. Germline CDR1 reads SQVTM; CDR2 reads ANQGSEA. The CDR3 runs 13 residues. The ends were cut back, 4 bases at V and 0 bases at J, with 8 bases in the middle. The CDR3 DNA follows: TGCAGCGTTGCCCCAGCTAGCACAGATACGCAGTATTTT. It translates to CSVAPASTDTQYF.

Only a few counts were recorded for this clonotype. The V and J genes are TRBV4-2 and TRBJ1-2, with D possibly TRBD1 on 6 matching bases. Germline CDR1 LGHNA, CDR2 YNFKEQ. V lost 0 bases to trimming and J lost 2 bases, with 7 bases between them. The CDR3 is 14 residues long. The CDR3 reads CASSQETGNYGYTF. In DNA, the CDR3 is TGTGCCAGCAGCCAAGAAACAGGGAACTATGGCTACACCTTC.

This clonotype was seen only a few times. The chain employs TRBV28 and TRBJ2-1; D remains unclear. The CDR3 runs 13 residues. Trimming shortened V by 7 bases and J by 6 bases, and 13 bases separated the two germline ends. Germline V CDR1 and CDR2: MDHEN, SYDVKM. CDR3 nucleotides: TGTGCCAGCACCTCCTCGGCCGGCAATGAGCAGTTCTTC. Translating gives CASTSSAGNEQFF.

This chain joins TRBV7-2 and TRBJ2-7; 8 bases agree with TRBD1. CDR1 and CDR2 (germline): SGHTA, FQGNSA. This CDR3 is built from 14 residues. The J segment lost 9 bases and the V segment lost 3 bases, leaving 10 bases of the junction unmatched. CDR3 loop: CASSLRDRNNRQYF. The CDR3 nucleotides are TGTGCCAGCAGCTTGAGGGACAGGAACAATCGGCAGTACTTC. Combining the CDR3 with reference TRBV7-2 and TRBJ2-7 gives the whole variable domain GAGVSQSPSNKVTEKGKDVELRCDPISGHTALYWYRQSLGQGLEFLIYFQGNSAPDKSGLPSDRFSAERTGGSVSTLTIQRTQQEDSAVYLCASSLRDRNNRQYFGPGTRLTVT.

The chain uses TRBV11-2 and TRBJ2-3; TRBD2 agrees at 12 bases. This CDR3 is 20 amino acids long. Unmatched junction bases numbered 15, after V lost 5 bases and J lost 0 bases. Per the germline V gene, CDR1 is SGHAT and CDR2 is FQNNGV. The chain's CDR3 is CASSHFLWLAGGNSTDTQYF. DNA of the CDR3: TGTGCCAGCAGCCACTTTTTGTGGCTAGCGGGGGGGAATAGCACAGATACGCAGTATTTT.

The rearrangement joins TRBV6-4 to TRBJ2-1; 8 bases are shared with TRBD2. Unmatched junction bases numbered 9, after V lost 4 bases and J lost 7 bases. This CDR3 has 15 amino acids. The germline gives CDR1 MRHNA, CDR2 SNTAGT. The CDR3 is CASSVTGTRGNEQFF. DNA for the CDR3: TGTGCCAGCAGTGTAACCGGGACTAGAGGGAATGAGCAGTTCTTC.

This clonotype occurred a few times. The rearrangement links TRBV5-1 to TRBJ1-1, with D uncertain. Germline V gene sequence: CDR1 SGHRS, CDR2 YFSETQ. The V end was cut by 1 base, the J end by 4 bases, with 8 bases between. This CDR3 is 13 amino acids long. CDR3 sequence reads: CASSLSRATEAFF. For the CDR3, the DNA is TGCGCCAGCAGCTTGTCAAGGGCCACTGAAGCTTTCTTT.

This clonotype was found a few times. The CDR3 here is CSAREGQNYEQYF. Here the CDR3 DNA reads TGCAGTGCTAGAGAGGGACAGAACTACGAGCAGTACTTC. The chain couples TRBV20-1 to TRBJ2-7, with 7 bases aligning to TRBD1. Per germline, CDR1 DFQATT and CDR2 SNEGSKA (reference sequence). The CDR3 covers 13 residues. After removal of 0 bases from V and 3 bases from J, the junction contained 2 bases not matched to a gene.

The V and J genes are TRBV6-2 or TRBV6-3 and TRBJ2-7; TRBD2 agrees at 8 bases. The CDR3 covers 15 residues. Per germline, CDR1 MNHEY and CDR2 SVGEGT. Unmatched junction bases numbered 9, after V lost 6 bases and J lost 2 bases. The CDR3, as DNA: TGTGCCAGCAGCCGTACTAGCGGACAAGCCTACGAGCAGTACTTC. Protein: CASSRTSGQAYEQYF.

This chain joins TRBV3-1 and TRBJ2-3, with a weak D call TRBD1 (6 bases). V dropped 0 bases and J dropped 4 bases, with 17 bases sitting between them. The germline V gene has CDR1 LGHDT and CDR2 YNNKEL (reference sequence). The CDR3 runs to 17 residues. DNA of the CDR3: TGTGCCAGCAGCCAAGACCTCTCGGGACATTCCCCAGATACGCAGTATTTT. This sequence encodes CASSQDLSGHSPDTQYF.

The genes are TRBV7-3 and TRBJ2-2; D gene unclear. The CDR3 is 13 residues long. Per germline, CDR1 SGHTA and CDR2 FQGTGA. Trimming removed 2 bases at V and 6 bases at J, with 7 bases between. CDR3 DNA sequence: TGTGCCAGCAGCTTATCTGGGCCCGGGGAGCTGTTTTTT. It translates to CASSLSGPGELFF.

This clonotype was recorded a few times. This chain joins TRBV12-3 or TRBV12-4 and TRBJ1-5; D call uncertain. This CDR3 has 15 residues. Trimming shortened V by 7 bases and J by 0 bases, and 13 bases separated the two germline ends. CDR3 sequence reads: CASTVGQSSNQPQHF. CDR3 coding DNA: TGTGCCAGCACCGTGGGTCAGAGTAGCAATCAGCCCCAGCATTTT.

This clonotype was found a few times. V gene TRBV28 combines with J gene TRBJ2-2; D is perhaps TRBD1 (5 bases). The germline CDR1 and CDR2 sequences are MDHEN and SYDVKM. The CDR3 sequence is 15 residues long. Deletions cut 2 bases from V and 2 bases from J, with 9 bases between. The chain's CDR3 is CASSLGDSNTGELFF. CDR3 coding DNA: TGTGCCAGCAGTTTAGGCGACAGCAACACCGGGGAGCTGTTTTTT.

CDR3 DNA sequence: TGCGCCAGCAGCTTGGGGACAGGGGAACCTGGCGAGCAGTACTTC. Translated: CASSLGTGEPGEQYF. V gene TRBV5-1 combines with J gene TRBJ2-7; 9 positions agree with TRBD1. This CDR3 has 15 residues. Germline CDR1 is SGHRS and CDR2 is YFSETQ. V lost 0 bases to trimming and J lost 6 bases; unmatched junction nucleotides: 7.

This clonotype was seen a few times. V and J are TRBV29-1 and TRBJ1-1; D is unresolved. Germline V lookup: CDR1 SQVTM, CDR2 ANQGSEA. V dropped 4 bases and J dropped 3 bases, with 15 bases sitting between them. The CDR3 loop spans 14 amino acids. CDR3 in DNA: TGCAGCGTTGTCGCGGCATCCTGGGACACTGAAGCTTTCTTT. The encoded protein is CSVVAASWDTEAFF.

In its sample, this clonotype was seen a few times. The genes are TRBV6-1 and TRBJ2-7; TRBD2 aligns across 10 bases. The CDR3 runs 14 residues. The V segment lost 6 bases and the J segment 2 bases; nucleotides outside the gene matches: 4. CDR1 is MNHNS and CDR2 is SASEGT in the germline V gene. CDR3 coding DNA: TGTGCCAGCAGACGGACTAGCGGAGCCTACGAGCAGTACTTC. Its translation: CASRRTSGAYEQYF.